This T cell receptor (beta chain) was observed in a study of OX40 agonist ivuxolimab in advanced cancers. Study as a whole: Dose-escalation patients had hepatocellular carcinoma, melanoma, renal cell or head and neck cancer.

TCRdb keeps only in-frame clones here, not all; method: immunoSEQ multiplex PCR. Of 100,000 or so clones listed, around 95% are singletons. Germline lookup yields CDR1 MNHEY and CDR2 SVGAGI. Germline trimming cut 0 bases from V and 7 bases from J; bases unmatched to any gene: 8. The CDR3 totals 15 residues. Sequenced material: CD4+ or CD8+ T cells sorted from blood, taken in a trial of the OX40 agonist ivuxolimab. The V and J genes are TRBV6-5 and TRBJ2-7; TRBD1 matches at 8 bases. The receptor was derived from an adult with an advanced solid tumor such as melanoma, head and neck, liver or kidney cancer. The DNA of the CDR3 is TGTGCCAGCAGTTACTCGACAGGGGCTGAGGGGGAGCAGTACTTC. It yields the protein CASSYSTGAEGEQYF.